The rows below give T cell receptor beta chains drawn from one sample of a study of T cell responses to AZD1222 COVID-19 vaccine. The protocol was immunoSEQ multiplex PCR, while the TCRdb copy is restricted to in-frame clones and leaves out a portion. This sample has some 150,000 clones, with approximately 90% found just once. Sequenced here: peripheral blood, sampled on day 0 of AZD1222 vaccination. These TCRs come from an adult in good health. Both conserved end residues are part of each CDR3. Each record gives: CDR3 length, J gene, V gene, CDR3 protein.

11	TRBJ1-1	TRBV7-8	CASSLYTEAFF
16	TRBJ1-4	TRBV19	CASSLLTGGANEKLFF
17	TRBJ2-7	TRBV7-5	CARSSTGTDVSSYEQYF
15	TRBJ2-7	TRBV10-1	CASSVRTGVFNEQYF
16	TRBJ2-7	TRBV5-1	CASSLDISGGTYEQYF
16	TRBJ2-3	TRBV5-6	CASSYTGGRGTDTQYF
13	TRBJ1-1	TRBV29-1	CSVFRQMNTEAFF
15	TRBJ2-7	TRBV7-8	CASIPGAGWDYEQYF
16	TRBJ1-2	TRBV5-1	CASSLTGQPSTYGYTF
12	TRBJ1-5	TRBV6-6	CARTHRPQPQHF
14	TRBJ1-1	TRBV6-2/TRBV6-3	CASSQDSYYTEAFF
16	TRBJ1-5	TRBV7-2	CASSLVAGYSNQPQHF
16	TRBJ1-2	TRBV12-5	CASGLSVGQGNYGYTF
14	TRBJ1-1	TRBV5-6	CASSLRPLNTEAFF
14	TRBJ2-3	TRBV5-6	CASRRDISTDTQYF
12	TRBJ1-5	TRBV2	CASSAGVQPQHF
15	TRBJ2-3	TRBV6-5	CASRPTFSSTDTQYF
15	TRBJ1-2	TRBV24-1	CATSDPRRGFYGYTF
14	TRBJ1-1	TRBV19	CASSGATTNTEAFF
15	TRBJ2-2	TRBV5-4	CASRTGVGNTGELFF
14	TRBJ2-5	TRBV19	CASNPDIGQETQYF
15	TRBJ2-7	TRBV7-9	CASSPTGTTMTEQYF
17	TRBJ1-2	TRBV3-1/TRBV3-2	CASSQEVRGIVGYGYTF
15	TRBJ1-4	TRBV28	CASSSGGATNEKLFF
16	TRBJ1-3	TRBV3-1/TRBV3-2	CASSQELVSSGNTIYF
15	TRBJ2-2	TRBV2	CASVDRPKHTGELFF
14	TRBJ1-5	TRBV28	CASRLPGSNQPQHF
14	TRBJ1-1	TRBV11-2	CASSSQLGGTEAFF
11	TRBJ1-1	TRBV20-1	CSAIWGTEAFF
15	TRBJ2-1	TRBV19	CASSLTSGGGNEQFF
13	TRBJ1-2	TRBV24-1	CATSDFTGAGYTF
12	TRBJ2-7	TRBV2	CATKGLSYEQYF
15	TRBJ2-7	TRBV6-1	CASSEGRQGYYEQYF
12	TRBJ2-7	TRBV2	CASTGQGYEQYF
15	TRBJ1-2	TRBV3-1/TRBV3-2	CASSQATLSGGGYTF
14	TRBJ1-4	TRBV2	CASSEDRDDEKLFF
11	TRBJ2-7	TRBV20-1	CSASGGYEQYF
15	TRBJ2-3	TRBV4-3	CASSQEPMSTDTQYF
16	TRBJ1-4	TRBV4-3	CASSPGTGVTSRKLFF
18	TRBJ2-7	TRBV5-1	CASSLAPPGQTSSYEQYF
14	TRBJ1-1	TRBV29-1	CSVEVTAMNTEAFF
15	TRBJ2-1	TRBV6-6	CASSDSGGPYNEQFF
14	TRBJ2-2	TRBV27	CASSFYGRNGELFF
13	TRBJ2-1	TRBV7-9	CASSFQGPDEQFF
15	TRBJ1-5	TRBV2	CASSEGTVSNQPQHF
15	TRBJ2-4	TRBV20-1	CSASPGLLAKNIQYF